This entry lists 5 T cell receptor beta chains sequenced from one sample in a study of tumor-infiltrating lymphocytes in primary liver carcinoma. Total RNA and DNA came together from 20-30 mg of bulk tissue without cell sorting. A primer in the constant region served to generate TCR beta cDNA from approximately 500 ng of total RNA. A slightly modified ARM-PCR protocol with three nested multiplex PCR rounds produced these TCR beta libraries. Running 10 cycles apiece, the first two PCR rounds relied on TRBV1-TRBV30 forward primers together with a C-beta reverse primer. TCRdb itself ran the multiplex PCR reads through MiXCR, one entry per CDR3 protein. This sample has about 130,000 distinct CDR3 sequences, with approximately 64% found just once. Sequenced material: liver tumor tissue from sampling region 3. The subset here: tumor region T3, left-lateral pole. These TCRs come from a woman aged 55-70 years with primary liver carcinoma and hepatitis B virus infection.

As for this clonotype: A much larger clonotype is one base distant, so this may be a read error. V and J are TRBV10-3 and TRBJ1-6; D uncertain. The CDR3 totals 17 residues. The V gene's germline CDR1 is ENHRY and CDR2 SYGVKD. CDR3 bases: TGTGTCATCAGTGAGTCGGTGTCGAGCTCCTATAATTCACCCCTCCACTTT. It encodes CVISESVSSSYNSPLHF.

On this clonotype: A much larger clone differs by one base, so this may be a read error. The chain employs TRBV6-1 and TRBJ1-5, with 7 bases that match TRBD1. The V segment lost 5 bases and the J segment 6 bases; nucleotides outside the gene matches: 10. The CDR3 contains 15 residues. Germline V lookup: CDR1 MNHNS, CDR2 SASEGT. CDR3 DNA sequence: TGTGCCAGCAGTTCACCTAACAGGGGCGTTCAGCCCCAGCATTTT. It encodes CASSSPNRGVQPQHF.

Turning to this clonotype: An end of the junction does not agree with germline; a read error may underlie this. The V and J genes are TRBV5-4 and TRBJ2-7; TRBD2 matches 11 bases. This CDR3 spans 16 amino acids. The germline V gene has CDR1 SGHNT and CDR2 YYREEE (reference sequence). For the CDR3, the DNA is TGTGCAAGCAGCCCACCGGGTAGCGGGAGGGTGTACGAGCAGTACTTC. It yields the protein CASSPPGSGRVYEQYF.

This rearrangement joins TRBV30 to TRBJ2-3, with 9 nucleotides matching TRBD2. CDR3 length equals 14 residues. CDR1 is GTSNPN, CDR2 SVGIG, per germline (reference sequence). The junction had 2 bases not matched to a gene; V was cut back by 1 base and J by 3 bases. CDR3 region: CAWSDGLATDTQYF. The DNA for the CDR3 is TGTGCCTGGAGTGACGGACTAGCGACAGATACGCAGTATTTT. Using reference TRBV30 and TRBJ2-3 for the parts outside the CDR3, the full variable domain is SQTIHQWPATLVQPVGSPLSLECTVEGTSNPNLYWYRQAAGRGLQLLFYSVGIGQISSEVPQNLSASRPQDRQFILSSKKLLLSDSGFYLCAWSDGLATDTQYFGPGTRLTVL.

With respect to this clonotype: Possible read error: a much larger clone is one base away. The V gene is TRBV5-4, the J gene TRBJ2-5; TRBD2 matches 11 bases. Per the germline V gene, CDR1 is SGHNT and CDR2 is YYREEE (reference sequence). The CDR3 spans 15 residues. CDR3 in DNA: TGTGCCGGCAGCTTTACTAGCGGGAGTATAGAGACCCAGTACTTC. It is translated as CAGSFTSGSIETQYF.